What follows are 10 T cell receptor beta chains derived from one specimen sequenced in a study of T cells after yellow fever vaccination. TCRdb called the 5' RACE reads again in MiXCR, with one record for every CDR3 protein. The repertoire holds about 73,000 distinct CDR3 sequences, with roughly 7.7% as singletons. Here the sequenced sample was CD8+ T cells sorted from PBMCs, taken on the day of the yellow fever booster vaccination. These receptors came from a man in his thirties or forties who received the YFV17D yellow fever vaccine.

This clonotype has a handful of counts. The chain couples TRBV11-2 to TRBJ2-7; no clear D gene. CDR1 and CDR2 from the germline V gene are SGHAT and FQNNGV. With 5 bases removed from V and 2 bases from J, the gap between germline ends came to 19 bases. The CDR3 is 16 residues long. The CDR3: CASSPQRFVPPYEQYF. In nucleotides, the CDR3 is TGTGCCAGCAGCCCCCAGAGGTTCGTGCCCCCCTACGAGCAGTACTTC.

This clonotype has a count of ten or more. This chain connects TRBV29-1 to TRBJ2-1; D possibly corresponds to TRBD2 (5 bases). Trimming pared 6 bases from V and 5 bases from J, leaving 17 bases between. Germline lookup yields CDR1 SQVTM and CDR2 ANQGSEA. The CDR3 is made up of 14 amino acids. CDR3 protein: CSVRGIRTHNEQFF. The CDR3 bases are TGCAGCGTCCGGGGTATTCGGACGCACAATGAGCAGTTCTTC.

This clonotype was detected many times. The V gene is TRBV30, the J gene TRBJ2-1, with D possibly TRBD2 on 6 matching bases. V lost 0 bases and J lost 7, with 13 bases in between. This CDR3 contains 14 residues. The germline V gene encodes CDR1 GTSNPN and CDR2 SVGIG (reference sequence). CDR3 DNA sequence: TGTGCCTGGAGTGTTAGTGGGAGGAGTAATGAGCAGTTCTTC. Translating it yields CAWSVSGRSNEQFF.

The chain links TRBV20-1 to TRBJ2-7, with TRBD2 matching over 7 bases. Germline V gene lookup returns CDR1 DFQATT and CDR2 SNEGSKA (reference sequence). The J segment lost 4 bases and the V segment lost 6 bases, leaving 15 bases of the junction unmatched. CDR3 size: 15 residues. The CDR3 region has the DNA TGCAGTGCCCTCCAGCAGGGCGGGAGAGCATACGAGCAGTACTTC. It specifies CSALQQGGRAYEQYF.

This clonotype was seen ten or more times. This chain links TRBV12-3 or TRBV12-4 with TRBJ2-7; a weak D match, TRBD1 (6 bases). V was cut by 8 bases and J by 3 bases, with 14 bases left in between. This CDR3 spans 13 amino acids. The CDR3 protein is CASSSGHNYEQYF. CDR3 in DNA: TGTGCCAGCTCCTCGGGACACAACTACGAGCAGTACTTC.

This clonotype appeared many times. Relative to the germline gene, one junction end is altered; a read error may explain this. The chain links TRBV2 to TRBJ2-7; TRBD1 matches 12 bases. CDR3 size: 17 residues. Per germline, CDR1 SNHLY and CDR2 FYNNEI. In DNA form, the CDR3 reads TGTGCCAGCAGGGAAGCCGGGACAGGGGGCCGAATTGACGAGCAGTACTTC. Translation gives CASREAGTGGRIDEQYF.

This clonotype was counted at least ten times. V gene TRBV9 combines with J gene TRBJ2-1; D might be TRBD2 (6 bases). From germline, CDR1 is SGDLS and CDR2 YYNGEE. There are 15 residues in the CDR3. Trimming shortened V by 4 bases and J by 4 bases, and 15 bases separated the two germline ends. CDR3 coding DNA: TGTGCCAGCAGCCCCGGGACTTCCTCGTACAATGAGCAGTTCTTC. Translated: CASSPGTSSYNEQFF.

This clonotype was observed a handful of times. The genes are TRBV7-3 and TRBJ2-1; 10 bases are shared with TRBD2. Germline V gene sequence: CDR1 SGHTA, CDR2 FQGTGA. The CDR3 length is 15 residues. J gave up 5 bases and V 3 bases, and 4 bases lay outside the gene matches. The CDR3 is CASSFSAGGNNEQFF. The CDR3, as DNA: TGTGCCAGCAGCTTCTCAGCGGGAGGGAACAATGAGCAGTTCTTC.

The rearrangement uses TRBV15 and TRBJ1-5; D is uncertain. V was shortened by 0 bases and J by 6 bases, with 12 bases between the two germline ends. Germline lookup yields CDR1 LNHNV and CDR2 YYDKDF (reference sequence). The CDR3 covers 15 residues. The CDR3 coding sequence is TGTGCCACCAGCAGAGATAGTGGGTTTCCTCAGCCCCAGCATTTT. Protein: CATSRDSGFPQPQHF. Drawing the rest from reference TRBV15 and TRBJ1-5, the complete variable domain is DAMVIQNPRYQVTQFGKPVTLSCSQTLNHNVMYWYQQKSSQAPKLLFHYYDKDFNNEADTPDNFQSRRPNTSFCFLDIRSPGLGDTAMYLCATSRDSGFPQPQHFGDGTRLSIL.

This clonotype was observed a few times. The chain has TRBV7-2 and TRBJ1-1; no clear D. Germline assignment: CDR1 SGHTA and CDR2 FQGNSA. This CDR3 has 13 residues. Trimming shortened V by 5 bases and J by 1 base, and 8 bases separated the two germline ends. The CDR3 sequence: CASSLQRNTEAFF. The CDR3 DNA is TGTGCCAGCAGCCTGCAAAGGAACACTGAAGCTTTCTTT.